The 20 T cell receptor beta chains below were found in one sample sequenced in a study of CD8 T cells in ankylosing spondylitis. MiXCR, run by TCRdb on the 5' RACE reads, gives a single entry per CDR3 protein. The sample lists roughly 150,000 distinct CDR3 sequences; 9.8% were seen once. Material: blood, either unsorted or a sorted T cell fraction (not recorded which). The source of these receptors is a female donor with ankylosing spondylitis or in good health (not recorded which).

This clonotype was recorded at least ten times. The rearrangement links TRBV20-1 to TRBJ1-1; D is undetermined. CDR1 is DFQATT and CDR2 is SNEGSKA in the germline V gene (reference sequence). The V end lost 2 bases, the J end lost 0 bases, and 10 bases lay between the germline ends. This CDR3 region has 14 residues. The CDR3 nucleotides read TGCAGTGCTAGATCGGGGAGGATGAACACTGAAGCTTTCTTT. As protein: CSARSGRMNTEAFF.

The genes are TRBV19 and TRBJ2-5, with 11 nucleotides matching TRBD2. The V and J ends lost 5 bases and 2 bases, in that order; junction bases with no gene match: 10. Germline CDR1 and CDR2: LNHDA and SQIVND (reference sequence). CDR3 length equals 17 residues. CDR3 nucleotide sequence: TGTGCCAGTAGTCCCGAAAAGGGACTAGCGGAACAAGAGACCCAGTACTTC. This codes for CASSPEKGLAEQETQYF.

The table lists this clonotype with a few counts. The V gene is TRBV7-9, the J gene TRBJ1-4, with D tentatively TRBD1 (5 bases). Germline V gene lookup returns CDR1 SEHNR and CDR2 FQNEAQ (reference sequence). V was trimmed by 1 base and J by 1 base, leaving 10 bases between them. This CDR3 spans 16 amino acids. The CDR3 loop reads CASSLEGPITNEKLFF. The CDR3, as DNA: TGTGCCAGCAGCTTAGAGGGGCCGATAACTAATGAAAAACTGTTTTTT. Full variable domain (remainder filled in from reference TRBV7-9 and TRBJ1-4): DTGVSQNPRHKITKRGQNVTFRCDPISEHNRLYWYRQTLGQGPEFLTYFQNEAQLEKSRLLSDRFSAERPKGSFSTLEIQRTEQGDSAMYLCASSLEGPITNEKLFFGSGTQLSVL.

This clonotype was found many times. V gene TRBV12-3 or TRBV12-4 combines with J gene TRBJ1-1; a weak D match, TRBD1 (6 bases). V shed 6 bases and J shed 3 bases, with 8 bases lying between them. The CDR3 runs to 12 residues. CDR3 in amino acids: CASSDRYTEAFF. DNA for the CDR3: TGTGCCAGCAGCGACAGGTACACTGAAGCTTTCTTT.

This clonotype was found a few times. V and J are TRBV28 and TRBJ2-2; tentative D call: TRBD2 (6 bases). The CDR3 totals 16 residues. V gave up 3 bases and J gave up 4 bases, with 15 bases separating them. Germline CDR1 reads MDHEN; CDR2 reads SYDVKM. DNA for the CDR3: TGTGCCAGCAGTTTTGGGACTGGATCGATCACCGGGGAGCTGTTTTTT. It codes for CASSFGTGSITGELFF.

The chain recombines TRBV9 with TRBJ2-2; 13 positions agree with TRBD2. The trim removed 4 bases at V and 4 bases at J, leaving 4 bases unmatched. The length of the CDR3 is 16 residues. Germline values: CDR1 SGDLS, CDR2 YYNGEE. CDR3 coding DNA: TGTGCCAGCAGCACAACTAGCGGGAGGGGCACCGGGGAGCTGTTTTTT. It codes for CASSTTSGRGTGELFF.

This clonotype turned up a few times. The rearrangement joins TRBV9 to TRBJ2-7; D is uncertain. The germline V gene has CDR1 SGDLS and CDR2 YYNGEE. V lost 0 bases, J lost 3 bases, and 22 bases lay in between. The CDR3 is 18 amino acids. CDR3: CASSVAPSSGEMGYEQYF. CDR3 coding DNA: TGTGCCAGCAGCGTAGCCCCCAGCTCGGGCGAGATGGGCTACGAGCAGTACTTC.

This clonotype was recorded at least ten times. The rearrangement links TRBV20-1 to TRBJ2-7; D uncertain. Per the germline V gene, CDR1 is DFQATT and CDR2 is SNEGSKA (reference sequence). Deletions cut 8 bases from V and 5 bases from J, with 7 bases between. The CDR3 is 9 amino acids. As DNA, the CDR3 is TGCAGTACTGGCAACGAGCAGTACTTC. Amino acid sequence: CSTGNEQYF.

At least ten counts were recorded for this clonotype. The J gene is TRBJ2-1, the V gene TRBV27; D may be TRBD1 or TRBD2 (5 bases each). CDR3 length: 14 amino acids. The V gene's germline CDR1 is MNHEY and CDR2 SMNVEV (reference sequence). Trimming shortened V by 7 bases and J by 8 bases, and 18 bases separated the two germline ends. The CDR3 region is CASTPGVEGHEQFF. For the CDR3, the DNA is TGTGCCAGCACCCCGGGCGTTGAGGGGCATGAGCAGTTCTTC.

CDR3 nucleotide sequence: TGCAGTGCCCATGCCCGGACCCGAAACACCATATATTTT. It encodes CSAHARTRNTIYF. The V and J genes are TRBV20-1 and TRBJ1-3; D call uncertain. This CDR3 comprises 13 residues. Trimming removed 6 bases at V and 5 bases at J, with 14 bases between. Germline CDR1 DFQATT, CDR2 SNEGSKA (reference sequence).

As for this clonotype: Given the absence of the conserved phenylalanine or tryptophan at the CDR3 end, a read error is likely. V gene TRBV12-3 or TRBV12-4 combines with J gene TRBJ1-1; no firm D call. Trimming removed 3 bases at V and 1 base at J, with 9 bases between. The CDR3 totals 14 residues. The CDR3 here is CASSLWSGNTEAFS. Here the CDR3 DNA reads TGTGCCAGCAGTTTGTGGTCCGGGAACACTGAAGCTTTCTCT.

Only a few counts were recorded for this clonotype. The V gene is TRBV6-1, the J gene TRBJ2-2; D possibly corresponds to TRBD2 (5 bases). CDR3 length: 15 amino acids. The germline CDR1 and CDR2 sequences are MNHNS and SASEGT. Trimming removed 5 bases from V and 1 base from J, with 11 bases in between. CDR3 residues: CASSPVRGNTGELFF. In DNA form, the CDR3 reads TGTGCCAGCAGTCCGGTCCGGGGGAACACCGGGGAGCTGTTTTTT.

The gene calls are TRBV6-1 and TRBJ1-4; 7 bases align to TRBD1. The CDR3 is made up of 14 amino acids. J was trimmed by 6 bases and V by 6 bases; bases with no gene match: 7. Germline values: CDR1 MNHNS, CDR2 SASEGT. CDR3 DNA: TGTGCCAGCAGCCGACAGGGTTCCGATGAAAAACTGTTTTTT. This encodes CASSRQGSDEKLFF.

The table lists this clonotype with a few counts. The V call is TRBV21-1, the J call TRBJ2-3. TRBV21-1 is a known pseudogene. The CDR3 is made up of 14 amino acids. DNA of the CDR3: TGTGCCAGCAGCAAAGGAGGCTGCGCAGATACGCAGTATTTT. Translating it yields CASSKGGCADTQYF.

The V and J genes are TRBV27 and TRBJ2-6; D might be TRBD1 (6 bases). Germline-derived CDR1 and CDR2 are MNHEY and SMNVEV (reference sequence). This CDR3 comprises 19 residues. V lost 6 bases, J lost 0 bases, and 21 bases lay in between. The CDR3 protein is CASSSVGALRFSGANVLTF. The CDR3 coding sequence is TGTGCCAGCAGCTCTGTGGGGGCACTCCGATTCTCTGGGGCCAACGTCCTGACTTTC.

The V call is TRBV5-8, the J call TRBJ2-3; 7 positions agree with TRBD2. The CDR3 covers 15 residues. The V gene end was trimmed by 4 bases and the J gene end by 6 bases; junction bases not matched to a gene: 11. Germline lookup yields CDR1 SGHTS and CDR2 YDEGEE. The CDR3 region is CASSNEGRARDTQYF. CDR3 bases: TGTGCCAGCAGCAACGAGGGGAGGGCCAGGGATACGCAGTATTTT.

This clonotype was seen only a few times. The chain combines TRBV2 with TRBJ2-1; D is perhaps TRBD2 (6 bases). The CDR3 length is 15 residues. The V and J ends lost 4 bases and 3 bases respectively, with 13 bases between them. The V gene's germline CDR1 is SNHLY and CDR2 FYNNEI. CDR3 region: CASSVVAEFYNEQFF. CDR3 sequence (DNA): TGTGCCAGCAGTGTAGTAGCGGAATTCTACAATGAGCAGTTCTTC.

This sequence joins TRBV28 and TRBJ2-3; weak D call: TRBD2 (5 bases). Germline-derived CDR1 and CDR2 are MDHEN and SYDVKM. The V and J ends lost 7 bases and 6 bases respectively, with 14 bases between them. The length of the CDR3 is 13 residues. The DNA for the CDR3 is TGTGCCAGCACCCCGATCGGGGTGGATACGCAGTATTTT. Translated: CASTPIGVDTQYF.

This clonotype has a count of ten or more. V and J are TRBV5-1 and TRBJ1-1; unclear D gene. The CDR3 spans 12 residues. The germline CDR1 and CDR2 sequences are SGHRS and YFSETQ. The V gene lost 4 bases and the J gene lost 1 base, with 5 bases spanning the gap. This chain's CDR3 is CASSLSNTEAFF. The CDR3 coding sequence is TGCGCCAGCAGCCTATCGAACACTGAAGCTTTCTTT. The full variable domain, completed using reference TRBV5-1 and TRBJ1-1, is KAGVTQTPRYLIKTRGQQVTLSCSPISGHRSVSWYQQTPGQGLQFLFEYFSETQRNKGNFPGRFSGRQFSNSRSEMNVSTLELGDSALYLCASSLSNTEAFFGQGTRLTVV.

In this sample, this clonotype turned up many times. DNA for the CDR3: TGTGCCAGCAGCTTAGGAGCCGGGGAGCTGTTTTTT. This gives the protein CASSLGAGELFF. The rearrangement links TRBV7-9 to TRBJ2-2; D remains ambiguous. The CDR3 loop spans 12 amino acids. The V gene's germline CDR1 is SEHNR and CDR2 FQNEAQ (reference sequence). With 1 base removed from V and 6 bases from J, the gap between germline ends came to 3 bases.